This T cell receptor (beta chain) was identified during a study of blood T cell repertoires in COVID-19. Study-wide background: From the United States, Italy and Spain came samples of acute and convalescent COVID-19.

Authors' processing steps: Reference gene primer amplification gave nucleated cell count estimates. The data were produced by immunoSEQ multiplex PCR, yet TCRdb's version contains in-frame clones alone and is incomplete. That table gives V, J and clone size, and the DNA gave D and trimming. The sample lists over 250,000 clones, 83% seen once, with roughly a tenth in the top ten. Germline V gives CDR1 SGHTA, CDR2 FQGTGA. V lost 4 bases to trimming and J lost 0 bases; unmatched junction nucleotides: 4. The CDR3 is made up of 16 amino acids. The specimen was peripheral blood. The rearrangement links TRBV7-3 to TRBJ2-2, with TRBD2 matching 8 bases. The sequence came from a woman aged 50 to 60 who had recovered from COVID-19. The CDR3 region has the DNA TGTGCCAGCAGCTACAGCGGGGGAGCGAACACCGGGGAGCTGTTTTTT. Translated, it gives CASSYSGGANTGELFF.